The 26 T cell receptor beta chains in this list originate from one sample, sequenced in a study of monozygotic twins with inflammatory bowel disease. TCRdb reprocessed the 5' RACE reads, keeping one entry per CDR3 protein, no DNA. The table for this sample gives 150,000 to 200,000 distinct CDR3 sequences. The source material was blood. All receptors derive from a human donor with ulcerative colitis or Crohn's disease, or a healthy co-twin of an affected twin (not recorded which).

This chain uses TRBV20-1 with TRBJ2-1; no DNA is available, so the TRBD2 call from TCRdb remains unchecked. The CDR3 totals 14 residues. Germline V gives CDR1 DFQATT, CDR2 SNEGSKA (reference sequence). The CDR3 protein is CSASSLAANNEQFF.

This sequence joins TRBV6-1 and TRBJ1-2; the TCRdb D gene call, TRBD1, has no DNA to confirm it. Germline loops: CDR1 MNHNS, CDR2 SASEGT. The CDR3 is 12 residues long. The CDR3 region is CASNRANYGYTF.

The chain recombines TRBV7-8 with TRBJ2-5. Per the germline V gene, CDR1 is SGHVS and CDR2 is FQNEAQ. The CDR3 length is 14 residues. CDR3 sequence: CASGASGSQETQYF.

This chain links TRBV29-1 with TRBJ2-7; TCRdb picks TRBD1, but there is no DNA to check that call. The germline gives CDR1 SQVTM, CDR2 ANQGSEA. The CDR3 length is 13 residues. The CDR3 is CSVVTGRGYEQYF.

The chain uses TRBV7-2 and TRBJ2-2. Germline loops: CDR1 SGHTA, CDR2 FQGNSA. The CDR3 covers 12 residues. The chain's CDR3 is CASSPEIGELFF.

The chain employs TRBV20-1 and TRBJ2-7; as DNA is missing, the TRBD1 call by TCRdb cannot be tested. The CDR3 is 14 amino acids. Germline CDR1 reads DFQATT; CDR2 reads SNEGSKA (reference sequence). This CDR3 reads CSALSGTGGHEQYF.

The rearrangement joins TRBV3-1 to TRBJ2-3. The length of the CDR3 is 15 residues. Looked up from germline, CDR1 is LGHDT and CDR2 is YNNKEL (reference sequence). This CDR3 is CASSQLGASTDTQYF.

The V and J genes are TRBV5-1 and TRBJ2-1. This CDR3 spans 13 amino acids. The germline V gene encodes CDR1 SGHRS and CDR2 YFSETQ. This CDR3 is CASSKDRNNEQFF.

The chain links TRBV12-3 or TRBV12-4 to TRBJ1-1; TCRdb lists TRBD1, though no DNA is available to test this call. This CDR3 region has 17 residues. This CDR3 reads CASTPPGAGIGNTEAFF.

The genes are TRBV4-2 and TRBJ1-2. The CDR3 is 17 amino acids. Per germline, CDR1 LGHNA and CDR2 YNFKEQ. CDR3 sequence: CASSQFGTTAIDYGYTF.

This chain joins TRBV6-1 and TRBJ2-1; TCRdb's D call, TRBD2, is unchecked because there is no DNA. Germline V lookup: CDR1 MNHNS, CDR2 SASEGT. The CDR3 runs 16 residues. The CDR3 region is CASSPTSGRTYNEQFF.

The rearrangement uses TRBV5-1 and TRBJ1-4; the D call of TRBD1 rests on TCRdb alone, since no DNA is present to check it. The CDR3 contains 14 residues. Per germline, CDR1 SGHRS and CDR2 YFSETQ. The CDR3 loop is CASSLGTANEKLFF. The full variable domain, in which reference TRBV5-1 and TRBJ1-4 provide the parts outside the CDR3, is KAGVTQTPRYLIKTRGQQVTLSCSPISGHRSVSWYQQTPGQGLQFLFEYFSETQRNKGNFPGRFSGRQFSNSRSEMNVSTLELGDSALYLCASSLGTANEKLFFGSGTQLSVL.

The rearrangement links TRBV14 to TRBJ2-2. This CDR3 has 17 residues. Per germline, CDR1 SGHDN and CDR2 FVKESK. The CDR3 here is CASSQEIRLGNTGELFF. Full variable domain (rest looked up from reference TRBV14 and TRBJ2-2): EAGVTQFPSHSVIEKGQTVTLRCDPISGHDNLYWYRRVMGKEIKFLLHFVKESKQDESGMPNNRFLAERTGGTYSTLKVQPAELEDSGVYFCASSQEIRLGNTGELFFGEGSRLTVL.

The rearrangement links TRBV4-1 to TRBJ2-2. This CDR3 comprises 17 residues. Germline V gene sequence: CDR1 MGHRA, CDR2 YSYEKL. CDR3 residues: CASSQDRLRANTGELFF.

The chain combines TRBV5-1 with TRBJ2-7. Per the germline V gene, CDR1 is SGHRS and CDR2 is YFSETQ. This CDR3 contains 12 residues. The CDR3 loop is CASSLAPSEQYF.

The chain uses TRBV12-3 or TRBV12-4 and TRBJ2-1; with no DNA, the TCRdb D assignment of TRBD2 cannot be verified. The CDR3 sequence is 15 residues long. The CDR3 reads CASSPVAGAYNEQFF.

The genes are TRBV2 and TRBJ2-1; TCRdb designates TRBD1, a call that cannot be tested without DNA. The CDR3 consists of 18 residues. CDR1 and CDR2 (germline): SNHLY, FYNNEI. CDR3 residues: CASSDPLQALSSYNEQFF.

This CDR3 is CASSLNERGATQYF. The V gene is TRBV5-4, the J gene TRBJ2-5; TCRdb's assignment of TRBD2 cannot be checked, as there is no DNA. The CDR3 sequence is 14 residues long. Germline V gene sequence: CDR1 SGHNT, CDR2 YYREEE (reference sequence). The entire variable domain, with the rest obtained from reference TRBV5-4 and TRBJ2-5, is as follows: ETGVTQSPTHLIKTRGQQVTLRCSSQSGHNTVSWYQQALGQGPQFIFQYYREEENGRGNFPPRFSGLQFPNYSSELNVNALELDDSALYLCASSLNERGATQYFGPGTRLLVL.

The chain recombines TRBV20-1 with TRBJ1-2; TCRdb designates TRBD1, a call that cannot be tested without DNA. Germline assignment: CDR1 DFQATT and CDR2 SNEGSKA (reference sequence). There are 13 residues in the CDR3. The CDR3 reads CSARDPGVGGYTF.

The chain joins TRBV9 to TRBJ2-5; the D call from TCRdb, TRBD1, cannot be confirmed without DNA. This CDR3 spans 15 amino acids. Germline CDR1 reads SGDLS; CDR2 reads YYNGEE. This chain's CDR3 is CASSSRTGLQETQYF.

The chain employs TRBV29-1 and TRBJ2-5; with no DNA, the TCRdb D assignment of TRBD2 cannot be verified. The CDR3 has 12 residues. Germline CDR1 and CDR2: SQVTM and ANQGSEA. The CDR3 protein is CSVGLAGETQYF.

The chain links TRBV4-2 to TRBJ2-2; there is no DNA to check the TCRdb D call of TRBD1. There are 14 residues in the CDR3. CDR1 is LGHNA and CDR2 is YNFKEQ in the germline V gene. The CDR3 reads CASSPETRTGELFF.

The chain has TRBV30 and TRBJ2-7. From germline, CDR1 is GTSNPN and CDR2 SVGIG (reference sequence). This CDR3 has 12 residues. CDR3 sequence reads: CAWSFGGYEQYF.

The chain recombines TRBV5-4 with TRBJ1-2. Germline V gene sequence: CDR1 SGHNT, CDR2 YYREEE (reference sequence). This CDR3 contains 14 residues. The chain's CDR3 is CASSLVQNNYGYTF.

This chain joins TRBV20-1 and TRBJ1-4; TCRdb's D call, TRBD1, is unchecked because there is no DNA. CDR1 and CDR2 (germline): DFQATT, SNEGSKA (reference sequence). This CDR3 is 12 amino acids long. The CDR3 protein is CSASLRGEKLFF.

This sequence joins TRBV20-1 and TRBJ1-2. CDR1 and CDR2 from the germline V gene are DFQATT and SNEGSKA (reference sequence). The CDR3 loop spans 15 amino acids. CDR3 amino acids: CSARAGFGVYYGYTF.